These T cell receptor beta chains were read from a single sample in a study of identical twins. From the 5' RACE reads, TCRdb called clonotypes with MiXCR, one entry per CDR3 protein. Of 450,000 or so distinct CDR3 sequences in the sample, 11% to 15% were seen once. This sample also belongs to another study, concerning yellow fever vaccine responses in identical twins.

Sequenced material: CD4+ T cells sorted from blood. Receptors were obtained from a young woman in good health. The CDR3 runs from the conserved cysteine through the conserved F or W. A D gene is named only where the DNA matches it firmly. Some rows mark clone size as missing; the rest say once, few, many or name a class of expanded clone.

J gene	D gene	V gene	clone size	CDR3 protein	CDR3 DNA
TRBJ2-5	TRBD2	TRBV5-1	NA	CASSPLRAGSGIQETQYF	TGCGCCAGCAGCCCCTTGCGAGCGGGGAGCGGGATACAAGAGACCCAGTACTTC
TRBJ2-3	TRBD2	TRBV6-2/TRBV6-3	few	CASSYGPGLILTDTQYF	TGTGCCAGCAGTTACGGCCCGGGACTAATACTGACAGATACGCAGTATTTT
TRBJ1-4	NA	TRBV20-1	NA	CSATQGTGEKLFF	TGCAGTGCTACCCAGGGGACGGGTGAAAAACTGTTTTTT
TRBJ2-1	NA	TRBV25-1	NA	CASRRDGSKQFF	TGTGCCAGCAGAAGAGACGGGAGTAAGCAGTTCTTC
TRBJ2-7	NA	TRBV19	NA	CASSIREMDYEQYF	TGTGCCAGTAGTATCCGGGAGATGGACTACGAGCAGTACTTC
TRBJ1-1	NA	TRBV12-3/TRBV12-4	many	CASSQRMNTEAFF	TGTGCCAGCAGCCAACGAATGAACACTGAAGCTTTCTTT
TRBJ2-2	NA	TRBV6-5	NA	CASSSAGKSAGELFF	TGTGCCAGCAGTTCTGCAGGGAAGTCTGCCGGGGAGCTGTTTTTT
TRBJ2-3	NA	TRBV20-1	few	CSATPRKDTQYF	TGCAGTGCAACTCCTAGAAAAGATACGCAGTATTTT
TRBJ2-1	TRBD2	TRBV10-3	few	CAISDGGLAGSEQFF	TGTGCCATCAGTGATGGGGGACTAGCCGGGTCTGAGCAGTTCTTC
TRBJ2-2	NA	TRBV5-1	NA	CASNPGNTGELFF	TGCGCCAGCAATCCGGGTAACACCGGGGAGCTGTTTTTT
TRBJ1-3	TRBD1	TRBV5-1	few	CASSPGQSSGNTIYF	TGCGCCAGCAGCCCGGGACAGTCCTCTGGAAACACCATATATTTT
TRBJ2-3	TRBD1	TRBV2	many	CASRQGGDTQYF	TGTGCCAGCCGACAGGGGGGAGATACGCAGTATTTT
TRBJ2-5	TRBD2	TRBV5-1	NA	CASSLTSGGFTQETQYF	TGCGCCAGCAGCTTGACTAGCGGGGGATTTACCCAAGAGACCCAGTACTTC
TRBJ2-7	TRBD1	TRBV7-9	NA	CASSTGTGVRDEQYF	TGTGCCAGCAGCACCGGGACAGGGGTTAGGGACGAGCAGTACTTC
TRBJ2-7	TRBD2	TRBV28	few	CASSIPGLAYEQYF	TGTGCCAGCAGCATTCCGGGACTAGCTTACGAGCAGTACTTC
TRBJ2-7	NA	TRBV30	NA	CAWSGAGGYEQYF	TGTGCCTGGAGTGGAGCCGGGGGCTACGAGCAGTACTTC
TRBJ2-7	NA	TRBV5-1	NA	CASRQLDSKGTYEQYF	TGCGCCAGCAGACAATTGGACTCAAAGGGGACCTACGAGCAGTACTTC
TRBJ2-5	TRBD1	TRBV29-1	NA	CSAGGQGAIRETQYF	TGCAGCGCCGGGGGACAGGGGGCGATTAGGGAGACCCAGTACTTC
TRBJ2-3	NA	TRBV5-4	NA	CASSPGAQKHTDTQYF	TGTGCCAGCAGCCCCGGCGCGCAGAAGCACACAGATACGCAGTATTTT
TRBJ2-6	NA	TRBV29-1	few	CRINRAGANVLTF	TGCAGGATTAACAGGGCTGGGGCCAACGTCCTGACTTTC
TRBJ1-1	NA	TRBV18	few	CASSPESGGIKAFF	TGTGCCAGCTCACCAGAGTCCGGGGGGATAAAAGCTTTCTTT
TRBJ2-7	TRBD2	TRBV7-9	few	CASTMGGGHYEQYF	TGTGCCAGCACCATGGGGGGGGGTCACTACGAGCAGTACTTC
TRBJ1-1	NA	TRBV5-1	many	CASSLRQRANTEAFF	TGCGCCAGCAGCTTGCGACAGAGGGCTAACACTGAAGCTTTCTTT
TRBJ2-7	NA	TRBV20-1	many	CSATPLGYEQYF	TGCAGTGCTACACCGCTGGGCTACGAGCAGTACTTC
TRBJ2-4	TRBD1	TRBV4-3	NA	CASSQRTGGAKNIQYF	TGCGCCAGCAGCCAACGGACAGGGGGGGCCAAAAACATTCAGTACTTC
TRBJ2-7	NA	TRBV4-3	NA	CASSQEVAGTYEQYF	TGCGCCAGCAGCCAAGAGGTCGCAGGGACCTACGAGCAGTACTTC